This entry lists 24 T cell receptor beta chains sequenced from one sample in a study of T cells in Graves' hyperthyroidism and ophthalmopathy. Regions amplified from RNA transcripts were the TCR beta CDR3 regions. RT-PCR in the first round (using the HTBI primer set) targeted the TCR CDR3. TCRdb reprocessed the multiplex PCR reads with MiXCR, giving one entry per CDR3 protein. The repertoire has some 350,000 distinct CDR3 sequences, approximately 19% of them found once; the top ten carry around 3.6%. The material sequenced was blood. Receptor source: a young woman with Graves' hyperthyroidism.

In its sample, this clonotype was seen many times. V is TRBV6-5 and J is TRBJ1-2; D is undetermined. The germline V gene encodes CDR1 MNHEY and CDR2 SVGAGI. The germline V and J ends were trimmed by 0 bases and 2 bases, with 4 bases remaining between them. The CDR3 runs to 13 residues. The CDR3 here is CASSYSGNYGYTF. The CDR3 DNA follows: TGTGCCAGCAGTTACTCAGGGAACTATGGCTACACCTTC.

This chain connects TRBV3-1 to TRBJ1-1, with TRBD1 as a possible D gene (5 bases). V was clipped by 4 bases and J by 11 bases, with 14 bases between them. This CDR3 region has 12 residues. Germline CDR1 LGHDT, CDR2 YNNKEL (reference sequence). The DNA of the CDR3 is TGTGCCAGCAGCCCGACTCCAGGGTGGGCTTTCTTT. It specifies CASSPTPGWAFF.

This clonotype was found once. The V and J genes are TRBV7-2 and TRBJ1-1, with D possibly being TRBD1 (6 bases). Trimming cost V 2 bases and J 4 bases, with 11 bases left between them. This CDR3 is built from 14 residues. Germline V gene data show CDR1 as SGHTA and CDR2 as FQGNSA. The CDR3 sequence is CASSLRTDLTEAFF. CDR3 DNA sequence: TGTGCCAGCAGCTTACGGACAGATCTCACTGAAGCTTTCTTT.

This clonotype was recorded many times. The V call is TRBV5-1, the J call TRBJ2-5; no firm D call. Germline V gene lookup returns CDR1 SGHRS and CDR2 YFSETQ. Trimming took off 2 bases at V and 6 bases at J, with 5 bases between the two ends. The CDR3 spans 11 residues. CDR3 DNA: TGCGCCAGCAGCTTCCGTCAGACCCAGTACTTC. Residues: CASSFRQTQYF.

In this sample, this clonotype turned up many times. The chain carries TRBV3-1 and TRBJ2-2, with 7 nucleotides matching TRBD1. Germline trimming cut 6 bases from V and 0 bases from J; bases unmatched to any gene: 13. Looked up from germline, CDR1 is LGHDT and CDR2 is YNNKEL (reference sequence). The CDR3 is 18 residues long. CDR3 sequence: CASRRDRVHPANTGELFF. The CDR3 DNA reads as TGTGCCAGCAGGAGAGACAGGGTACATCCCGCGAACACCGGGGAGCTGTTTTTT.

In regard to this clonotype: A much larger clone lies a single base off, so this may be a read error. This sequence joins TRBV7-9 and TRBJ2-7; TRBD1 is a possible D gene (5 bases). The length of the CDR3 is 14 residues. Germline V gene data show CDR1 as SEHNR and CDR2 as FQNEAQ (reference sequence). The chain's CDR3 is CASILAQGIGEQYF. CDR3 coding DNA: TGTGCCAGCATCTTAGCCCAGGGAATCGGCGAGCAGTACTTC.

The chain is built from TRBV20-1 and TRBJ1-1, with D tentatively TRBD1 (5 bases). The CDR3 loop spans 14 amino acids. Per the germline V gene, CDR1 is DFQATT and CDR2 is SNEGSKA (reference sequence). Trimming left V 2 bases short and J 6 bases short, with 16 bases between. The CDR3 nucleotides read TGCAGTGCTAGATGGGGGGGTGGTAAGGCTGAAGCTTTCTTT. Its protein product is CSARWGGGKAEAFF.

The chain couples TRBV15 to TRBJ1-1, with 8 positions matching TRBD1. After removal of 2 bases from V and 5 bases from J, the junction contained 7 bases not matched to a gene. CDR3 length: 15 amino acids. CDR1 and CDR2 from the germline V gene are LNHNV and YYDKDF (reference sequence). CDR3 region: CATSRISQGATEAFF. CDR3 DNA: TGTGCCACCAGCAGAATATCCCAGGGGGCGACTGAAGCTTTCTTT.

This clonotype was counted a few times. J is TRBJ2-5 and V is TRBV4-1, with 8 bases matching TRBD2. V was pared by 1 base and J by 3 bases, with 7 bases of the junction left unmatched. In germline, CDR1 is MGHRA, CDR2 YSYEKL. This CDR3 contains 16 residues. The CDR3 is CASSQVGGGKEETQYF. The CDR3 nucleotides read TGCGCCAGCAGCCAAGTCGGGGGGGGCAAAGAAGAGACCCAGTACTTC.

This clonotype was observed many times. V is TRBV9 and J is TRBJ2-5, with D perhaps matching TRBD1 (6 bases). The germline CDR1 and CDR2 sequences are SGDLS and YYNGEE. V was clipped by 3 bases and J by 2 bases, with 17 bases between them. CDR3 length: 16 residues. The CDR3 DNA reads as TGTGCCAGCAGCGCCGGATACTATGGACAGCAAGAGACCCAGTACTTC. Amino acid sequence: CASSAGYYGQQETQYF.

This clonotype appeared many times. This sequence joins TRBV4-1 and TRBJ1-1, with D hard to call. CDR1 and CDR2 (germline): MGHRA, YSYEKL. V gave up 0 bases and J gave up 5 bases, with 10 bases separating them. The CDR3 sequence is 14 residues long. This chain's CDR3 is CASSQESGVTEAFF. As DNA, the CDR3 is TGCGCCAGCAGCCAAGAGTCTGGGGTAACTGAAGCTTTCTTT.

The J gene is TRBJ2-7, the V gene TRBV3-1; perhaps TRBD2 as D (6 bases). V was cut by 5 bases and J by 6 bases, with 17 bases left in between. CDR1 is LGHDT, CDR2 YNNKEL, per germline (reference sequence). CDR3 length equals 14 residues. CDR3 DNA: TGTGCCAGCAGCGAGGCGGGGACCTCCGCCGAGCAGTACTTC. Translated: CASSEAGTSAEQYF.

In its sample, this clonotype was seen a few times. J is TRBJ1-1 and V is TRBV3-1; D perhaps matches TRBD1 (5 bases). V was pared by 6 bases and J by 0 bases, with 29 bases between. This CDR3 region has 20 residues. Germline V gene data show CDR1 as LGHDT and CDR2 as YNNKEL (reference sequence). CDR3 nucleotides: TGTGCCAGCAGTCCAATAACCACCCGGATCGGGGCGCAGATGAACACTGAAGCTTTCTTT. It encodes CASSPITTRIGAQMNTEAFF.

In regard to this clonotype: A much larger clone is a single base away; this may be a read error. This chain joins TRBV3-1 and TRBJ1-1; no clear D. Germline V gene sequence: CDR1 LGHDT, CDR2 YNNKEL (reference sequence). The CDR3 consists of 13 residues. CDR3 region: CASCQEGVTEAFF. CDR3 DNA: TGTGCCAGCTGCCAAGAAGGAGTAACTGAAGCTTTCTTT. Together with reference TRBV3-1 and TRBJ1-1, the CDR3 gives the full variable domain: DTAVSQTPKYLVTQMGNDKSIKCEQNLGHDTMYWYKQDSKKFLKIMFSYNNKELIINETVPNRFSPKSPDKAHLNLHINSLELGDSAVYFCASCQEGVTEAFFGQGTRLTVV.

Ten or more counts support this clonotype. The rearrangement links TRBV20-1 to TRBJ2-7, with 8 positions matching TRBD1. The CDR3 length is 15 residues. V was pared by 6 bases and J by 6 bases, with 16 bases of the junction left unmatched. Germline-derived CDR1 and CDR2 are DFQATT and SNEGSKA (reference sequence). In DNA, the CDR3 is TGCAGTGCCAGGGGTCCCCGGGACAGGTTGACCGAGCAGTACTTC. Residues: CSARGPRDRLTEQYF.

This sequence joins TRBV7-9 and TRBJ2-4; a weak D match, TRBD2 (6 bases). Germline-derived CDR1 and CDR2 are SEHNR and FQNEAQ (reference sequence). There are 13 residues in the CDR3. Trimming took 1 base from V and 12 from J, leaving 13 bases between them. The CDR3 DNA sequence: TGTGCCAGCAGCTTAGTAGGCGGGGTGGATCAGTACTTC. It encodes CASSLVGGVDQYF. The variable domain in full, completed from reference TRBV7-9 and TRBJ2-4, reads DTGVSQNPRHKITKRGQNVTFRCDPISEHNRLYWYRQTLGQGPEFLTYFQNEAQLEKSRLLSDRFSAERPKGSFSTLEIQRTEQGDSAMYLCASSLVGGVDQYFGAGTRLSVL.

J is TRBJ2-7 and V is TRBV2; a possible D gene is TRBD1 (6 bases). V shed 2 bases and J shed 4 bases, with 12 bases lying between them. The germline V gene has CDR1 SNHLY and CDR2 FYNNEI. The CDR3 consists of 14 residues. The CDR3 sequence: CASSEQGSRYEQYF. CDR3 nucleotides: TGTGCCAGCAGTGAACAGGGGAGCAGGTACGAGCAGTACTTC.

This clonotype was recorded many times. The chain recombines TRBV12-3 or TRBV12-4 with TRBJ1-1, with unresolved D. This CDR3 region has 13 residues. V lost 5 bases to trimming and J lost 1 base, with 8 bases between them. The CDR3 DNA follows: TGTGCCAGCAGTCCCGACTGGAACACTGAAGCTTTCTTT. Protein product: CASSPDWNTEAFF.

This clonotype has ten or more counts. CDR3 sequence (DNA): TGTGCCAGCCCGAAGTCCTTAACCGGGGAGCTGTTTTTT. It is translated as CASPKSLTGELFF. J is TRBJ2-2 and V is TRBV9; no firm D call. This CDR3 spans 13 amino acids. Germline V gene sequence: CDR1 SGDLS, CDR2 YYNGEE. V lost 7 bases and J lost 5, with 12 bases in between.

There are many counts of this clonotype. The chain has TRBV11-2 and TRBJ1-1, with D hard to call. Germline V gene sequence: CDR1 SGHAT, CDR2 FQNNGV. The ends were cut back, 0 bases at V and 5 bases at J, with 13 bases in the middle. There are 15 residues in the CDR3. CDR3 amino acids: CASSLEGSGMTEAFF. The CDR3 coding sequence is TGTGCCAGCAGCTTAGAAGGTTCCGGGATGACTGAAGCTTTCTTT.

This clonotype has a count of ten or more. This rearrangement joins TRBV20-1 to TRBJ2-7, with 12 nucleotides matching TRBD2. After removal of 0 bases from V and 5 bases from J, the junction contained 8 bases not matched to a gene. The germline V gene encodes CDR1 DFQATT and CDR2 SNEGSKA (reference sequence). The CDR3 covers 16 residues. CDR3 sequence reads: CSARDTSGGSGDEQYF. The CDR3 DNA is TGCAGTGCTAGAGACACTAGCGGGGGGTCCGGGGACGAGCAGTACTTC.

This clonotype was counted ten times or more. The V call is TRBV12-3 or TRBV12-4, the J call TRBJ2-7; the D gene is possibly TRBD1 (7 bases). The CDR3 runs 14 residues. Between the trimmed V and J ends, which lost 5 bases and 6 bases, there was a span of 17 bases. CDR3 protein: CASSNPGGSGEQYF. The CDR3, as DNA: TGTGCCAGCAGTAACCCAGGGGGGTCCGGCGAGCAGTACTTC.

This clonotype showed up just a few times. A much larger clone lies one base from this, so it may be a read error. The chain joins TRBV25-1 to TRBJ2-7; no definite D call. Germline V lookup: CDR1 MGHDK, CDR2 SYGVNS. Trimming removed 5 bases from V and 5 bases from J, with 7 bases in between. The CDR3 extends over 11 amino acids. The CDR3 DNA follows: TGTGCCAGCAGTCACGCAAACGAGCAGTACTTC. It codes for CASSHANEQYF.

This clonotype has ten or more counts. The chain joins TRBV2 to TRBJ2-7, with 7 bases aligning to TRBD2. With 4 bases clipped from V and 0 bases from J, the junction kept 6 bases outside the gene matches. This CDR3 has 15 residues. Germline V gene data show CDR1 as SNHLY and CDR2 as FYNNEI. The CDR3 DNA sequence: TGTGCCAGCAGTGGGGGGAGGGCCAGCTCCTACGAGCAGTACTTC. Residues: CASSGGRASSYEQYF.